The clone carrying this TCR beta chain was observed a few times. The sample belongs to a study of T cell repertoires in cytomegalovirus infection. Background on the study: A matching HLA type, together with CMV infection, was signaled by public TCR beta signatures.

TCRdb re-called the reads through MiXCR, storing one row per CDR3 protein. This repertoire shows over 100,000 distinct CDR3 sequences, 16% found once; its top ten account for 8%. The CDR3 extends over 17 amino acids. Germline CDR1 reads DFQATT; CDR2 reads SNEGSKA (reference sequence). Germline trimming cut 0 bases from V and 3 bases from J; bases unmatched to any gene: 12. What was sequenced was PBMCs. The chain couples TRBV20-1 to TRBJ1-1, with 8 bases aligning to TRBD1. The TCR was taken from a human donor in good health (CMV status not recorded). Some clones in this sample may be carry-over from other donors' samples. The DNA of the CDR3 is TGCAGTGCTAGAGATCCAGACAGGGGAGTAAGGGACACTGAAGCTTTCTTT. Its protein product is CSARDPDRGVRDTEAFF.